The clone carrying this TCR beta chain turned up a few times. Its antigen is still unknown. A quantitative 5'-RACE method, one with molecular barcodes, was used to make TCR beta libraries. MiXCR was run by TCRdb on the 5' RACE reads, yielding one entry per CDR3 protein. Here the sample spans roughly 470,000 distinct CDR3 sequences, 26% being singletons. Germline V gene sequence: CDR1 SGHTA, CDR2 FQGNSA. CDR3 length: 16 amino acids. V shed 0 bases and J shed 0 bases, with 9 bases lying between them. This sample is part of a study of CD8 T cells in ankylosing spondylitis. Findings of the study overall: Clones linked with disease were CD8+ and fairly uncommon in the peripheral blood. A TCR beta motif of under ten highly homologous variants seemed to mark ankylosing spondylitis blood. Previously reported in reactive arthritis synovial fluid and blood were some of the motif variants. Reports say disease-linked clones showed up significantly more in matched ankylosing spondylitis synovial fluid.

The TCR originated in a male donor with ankylosing spondylitis. Sequenced material: blood, either unsorted or a sorted T cell fraction (not recorded which). The chain joins TRBV7-2 to TRBJ2-1; tentatively, D is TRBD1 (6 bases). The CDR3 DNA is TGTGCCAGCAGCTTAGCGGGGACAAACTCCTACAATGAGCAGTTCTTC. This encodes CASSLAGTNSYNEQFF.